A single count supports the clone carrying this T cell receptor (beta chain). Its matching antigen is unknown. The data originate from a study of STAT5B mutations in CD4+ large granular lymphocyte leukemia. Broader study findings: CD4-sorted patient repertoires seemed more clonal than healthy CD4+ repertoires.

Data came from immunoSEQ multiplex PCR; TCRdb stores just in-frame clones and leaves some out. Altogether fewer than 35,000 clones are present, about 91% being singletons, with the ten largest covering 0.97%. The CDR3 has 16 residues. V was pared by 4 bases and J by 10 bases, with 21 bases between. Germline loops: CDR1 SGHNT, CDR2 YYREEE (reference sequence). V usage is TRBV5-4 and J usage is TRBJ1-6, with D maybe TRBD1 (5 bases). The receptor's source is a human donor in good health. The sample comprised CD4+ T cells from blood buffy coats. Here the CDR3 reads CASSQNTRGPRSPLHF. CDR3 bases: TGTGCCAGCAGCCAAAACACCCGGGGCCCCAGGTCACCCCTCCACTTT.